These 14 T cell receptor beta chains came from one sample sequenced in a study of PD-1 blockade in classical Hodgkin lymphoma. TCRdb's table, derived via immunoSEQ multiplex PCR, lists solely in-frame clones and lacks some. The top ten clones hold nearly 20% of a sample with about 100,000 clones, 70% to 90% of them seen once. With no exception, relapse followed autologous stem cell transplantation in all patients, and brentuximab vedotin exposure varied. The sequences come from peripheral blood mononuclear cells (PBMCs), collected before the second cycle of nivolumab. All receptors come from a human donor with classical Hodgkin lymphoma.

The gene calls are TRBV28 and TRBJ1-5; tentatively, D is TRBD1 (5 bases). The germline CDR1 and CDR2 sequences are MDHEN and SYDVKM. The CDR3 totals 13 residues. V was cut by 4 bases and J by 2 bases, with 6 bases left in between. CDR3 DNA: TGTGCCAGCAGTTGGGGCGGCAATCAGCCCCAGCATTTT. It translates to CASSWGGNQPQHF.

This rearrangement joins TRBV7-9 to TRBJ2-1; the match to TRBD2 covers 12 bases. J lost 4 bases, V lost 0 bases, and 1 base had no gene match. The CDR3 extends over 16 amino acids. Germline CDR1 reads SEHNR; CDR2 reads FQNEAQ (reference sequence). CDR3 loop: CASSLALAGGYNEQFF. The CDR3 region has the DNA TGTGCCAGCAGCTTAGCGCTAGCGGGAGGGTACAATGAGCAGTTCTTC. Full variable domain (missing parts from reference TRBV7-9 and TRBJ2-1): DTGVSQNPRHKITKRGQNVTFRCDPISEHNRLYWYRQTLGQGPEFLTYFQNEAQLEKSRLLSDRFSAERPKGSFSTLEIQRTEQGDSAMYLCASSLALAGGYNEQFFGPGTRLTVL.

This chain links TRBV11-2 with TRBJ1-5; 8 bases agree with TRBD1. V gave up 1 base and J gave up 6 bases; unmatched junction bases: 2. The CDR3 contains 14 residues. CDR1 SGHAT and CDR2 FQNNGV come from the germline V gene. CDR3 nucleotide sequence: TGTGCCAGCAGCTTAGCAGGGGGCCTTCAGCCCCAGCATTTT. Its translation: CASSLAGGLQPQHF.

The chain employs TRBV7-9 and TRBJ2-7; the D call may be TRBD1 or TRBD2 (5 bases each). Germline V gene data show CDR1 as SEHNR and CDR2 as FQNEAQ (reference sequence). The CDR3 runs 14 residues. Trimming removed 5 bases at V and 5 bases at J, with 16 bases between. The CDR3 loop reads CASSLLEGSHEQYF. The CDR3 region has the DNA TGTGCCAGCAGCCTACTCGAGGGGTCCCACGAGCAGTACTTC. Supplemented by reference TRBV7-9 and TRBJ2-7, the full variable domain reads DTGVSQNPRHKITKRGQNVTFRCDPISEHNRLYWYRQTLGQGPEFLTYFQNEAQLEKSRLLSDRFSAERPKGSFSTLEIQRTEQGDSAMYLCASSLLEGSHEQYFGPGTRLTVT.

The chain links TRBV5-5 to TRBJ2-2; D remains unclear. With 4 bases removed from V and 0 bases from J, the gap between germline ends came to 13 bases. From germline, CDR1 is SGHKS and CDR2 YYEKEE (reference sequence). CDR3 size: 16 residues. CDR3 region: CASSRELYANTGELFF. The CDR3 DNA is TGTGCCAGCAGCCGTGAATTATACGCGAACACCGGGGAGCTGTTTTTT.

V is TRBV30 and J is TRBJ1-1; D gene unclear. This CDR3 region has 12 residues. V was trimmed by 0 bases and J by 8 bases, leaving 10 bases between them. Germline-derived CDR1 and CDR2 are GTSNPN and SVGIG (reference sequence). This chain's CDR3 is CAWSVSALEAFF. Written as DNA, the CDR3 is TGTGCCTGGAGTGTATCAGCACTGGAAGCTTTCTTT.

CDR3 in DNA: TGTGCCAGCAGCCCCGGGACGGGTAGTTACGAGCAGTACTTC. Its protein is CASSPGTGSYEQYF. This chain uses TRBV6-5 with TRBJ2-7, with D possibly called TRBD1 or TRBD2 (5 bases each). Trimming shortened V by 6 bases and J by 4 bases, and 16 bases separated the two germline ends. There are 14 residues in the CDR3. CDR1 and CDR2 from the germline V gene are MNHEY and SVGAGI.

The rearrangement links TRBV7-9 to TRBJ2-2; TRBD2 is a possible D gene (5 bases). The CDR3 covers 15 residues. Trimming removed 4 bases at V and 6 bases at J, with 15 bases between. Germline V CDR1 and CDR2: SEHNR, FQNEAQ (reference sequence). The CDR3 region is CASSSSWANAGELFF. CDR3 sequence (DNA): TGTGCCAGCAGCTCTAGCTGGGCAAACGCCGGGGAGCTGTTTTTT.

The chain couples TRBV4-3 to TRBJ2-2; perhaps TRBD2 as D (5 bases). The germline gives CDR1 LGHNA, CDR2 YSLEER. The CDR3 runs 16 residues. The germline V and J ends were trimmed by 0 bases and 6 bases, with 14 bases remaining between them. This CDR3 reads CASSQDNQRGPGELFF. The CDR3, as DNA: TGCGCCAGCAGCCAAGATAATCAGCGCGGGCCCGGGGAGCTGTTTTTT.

This chain connects TRBV2 to TRBJ1-1; D might be TRBD1 (6 bases). The CDR3 extends over 14 amino acids. V lost 3 bases and J lost 6, with 14 bases in between. CDR1 is SNHLY, CDR2 FYNNEI, per germline. The CDR3 DNA reads as TGTGCCAGCAGTGATCCGACAGGAATGCCTGAAGCTTTCTTT. It translates to CASSDPTGMPEAFF.

This clone is a singleton in its sample. The chain carries TRBV7-2 and TRBJ2-7, with 9 bases aligning to TRBD1. Trimming cost V 5 bases and J 5 bases; bases outside gene matches: 7. CDR3 length: 14 amino acids. CDR1 is SGHTA, CDR2 FQGNSA, per germline. CDR3 amino acids: CASSPDRGVHEQYF. CDR3 DNA sequence: TGTGCCAGCAGCCCGGACAGGGGCGTTCACGAGCAGTACTTC.

This clone was counted only a few times. The chain carries TRBV2 and TRBJ2-3; D might be TRBD2 (5 bases). This CDR3 contains 14 residues. Germline V lookup: CDR1 SNHLY, CDR2 FYNNEI. Trimming took off 6 bases at V and 1 base at J, with 11 bases between the two ends. CDR3 nucleotides: TGTGCCAGCAGGCGAGCGGCTCGCACAGATACGCAGTATTTT. Translating gives CASRRAARTDTQYF.

V and J are TRBV27 and TRBJ2-5, with no clear D. Germline-derived CDR1 and CDR2 are MNHEY and SMNVEV (reference sequence). V was cut by 6 bases and J by 4 bases, with 12 bases left in between. The length of the CDR3 is 13 residues. In nucleotides, the CDR3 is TGTGCCAGCAGCCGGACCTTCGGAGAGACCCAGTACTTC. It yields the protein CASSRTFGETQYF.

This clone was observed a single time. The chain combines TRBV5-1 with TRBJ2-1, with 11 bases matching TRBD2. CDR1 is SGHRS, CDR2 YFSETQ, per germline. This CDR3 is built from 18 residues. The V and J ends lost 0 bases and 5 bases, in that order; junction bases with no gene match: 10. CDR3 amino acids: CASSLGWGGTSGHNEQFF. The DNA of the CDR3 is TGCGCCAGCAGCTTGGGGTGGGGTGGGACTAGCGGCCACAATGAGCAGTTCTTC. The variable domain in full, with the rest retrieved from reference TRBV5-1 and TRBJ2-1, is KAGVTQTPRYLIKTRGQQVTLSCSPISGHRSVSWYQQTPGQGLQFLFEYFSETQRNKGNFPGRFSGRQFSNSRSEMNVSTLELGDSALYLCASSLGWGGTSGHNEQFFGPGTRLTVL.